Following are 16 T cell receptor beta chains from one sample sequenced in a study of cytomegalovirus exposure and HLA in healthy donors. TCRdb's table, derived via immunoSEQ multiplex PCR, lists solely in-frame clones and lacks some. The sample yields approximately 100,000 clones, 93% seen once. The sample was PBMCs. These TCRs come from a woman in her 30s in good health and CMV-seropositive.

J is TRBJ1-5 and V is TRBV30, with unresolved D. The V gene lost 0 bases and the J gene lost 3 bases, with 6 bases spanning the gap. CDR1 is GTSNPN and CDR2 is SVGIG in the germline V gene (reference sequence). The CDR3 runs 13 residues. The CDR3 is CAWSVLNNQPQHF. The DNA for the CDR3 is TGTGCCTGGAGTGTACTCAACAATCAGCCCCAGCATTTT.

This chain links TRBV7-9 with TRBJ2-7; D unresolved. The length of the CDR3 is 15 residues. Trimming cost V 2 bases and J 0 bases, with 11 bases left between them. Germline CDR1 and CDR2: SEHNR and FQNEAQ (reference sequence). The CDR3 protein is CASSLSRLNSYEQYF. The CDR3 DNA reads TGTGCCAGCAGCTTATCCCGACTCAACTCCTACGAGCAGTACTTC.

The chain carries TRBV7-9 and TRBJ1-5; 9 bases agree with TRBD1. Unmatched junction bases numbered 2, after V lost 4 bases and J lost 7 bases. Looked up from germline, CDR1 is SEHNR and CDR2 is FQNEAQ (reference sequence). CDR3 length: 13 residues. Here the CDR3 DNA reads TGTGCCAGCAGCTGGGGGACAGGGCAGCCCCAGCATTTT. Amino acids: CASSWGTGQPQHF.

This clone was seen a single time. The V call is TRBV28, the J call TRBJ2-1; TRBD2 matches at 7 bases. The ends lost 3 bases at V and 3 bases at J; junction bases unmatched: 2. This CDR3 is 14 amino acids long. CDR1 is MDHEN, CDR2 SYDVKM, per germline. CDR3 sequence: CASSLAGDYNEQFF. CDR3 nucleotides: TGTGCCAGCAGTTTGGCGGGGGACTACAATGAGCAGTTCTTC.

This rearrangement joins TRBV27 to TRBJ2-3, with D unclear. The V gene's germline CDR1 is MNHEY and CDR2 SMNVEV (reference sequence). The CDR3 runs to 13 residues. Trimming pared 3 bases from V and 3 bases from J, leaving 7 bases between. CDR3 nucleotide sequence: TGTGCCAGCAGTTTGCGGATAACAGATACGCAGTATTTT. Its protein is CASSLRITDTQYF.

In regard to this clone: One junction end disagrees with the germline gene, perhaps due to a read error. V is TRBV7-3 and J is TRBJ2-5; 8 positions agree with TRBD2. The CDR3 extends over 17 amino acids. In germline, CDR1 is SGHTA, CDR2 FQGTGA. The CDR3 loop reads CASSLTPAGETPAAQYF. CDR3 nucleotides: TGTGCCAGCAGCCTAACCCCAGCGGGAGAAACCCCCGCGGCCCAGTACTTC.

V gene TRBV19 combines with J gene TRBJ2-3, with TRBD2 matching 13 bases. Germline V gene sequence: CDR1 LNHDA, CDR2 SQIVND (reference sequence). The CDR3 runs 18 residues. J lost 1 base, V lost 4 bases, and 8 bases had no gene match. CDR3 residues: CASSTNKGLAGRTDTQYF. DNA for the CDR3: TGTGCCAGTAGTACAAACAAGGGACTAGCGGGACGCACAGATACGCAGTATTTT.

This rearrangement joins TRBV19 to TRBJ1-3, with D perhaps matching TRBD1 (6 bases). The germline V gene encodes CDR1 LNHDA and CDR2 SQIVND (reference sequence). The ends were cut back, 3 bases at V and 0 bases at J, with 9 bases in the middle. The CDR3 length is 15 residues. The CDR3 here is CASSMQGFSGNTIYF. For the CDR3, the DNA is TGTGCCAGTAGTATGCAGGGGTTCTCTGGAAACACCATATATTTT.

DNA of the CDR3: TGTGCCAGTAGTATAGATAGCGGGAGTCCTGTCGATGAGCAGTTCTTC. It specifies CASSIDSGSPVDEQFF. The chain carries TRBV19 and TRBJ2-1; TRBD2 matches at 9 bases. The V gene end was trimmed by 0 bases and the J gene end by 8 bases; junction bases not matched to a gene: 8. Germline V lookup: CDR1 LNHDA, CDR2 SQIVND (reference sequence). The CDR3 totals 16 residues.

The V gene is TRBV11-2, the J gene TRBJ2-7, with 7 bases matching TRBD2. CDR1 and CDR2 from the germline V gene are SGHAT and FQNNGV. Trimming removed 1 base from V and 2 bases from J; junction bases left unmatched: 5. The CDR3 runs 15 residues. The CDR3: CASSLGPAGTYEQYF. DNA for the CDR3: TGTGCCAGCAGCTTAGGGCCAGCGGGAACCTACGAGCAGTACTTC.

This chain uses TRBV6-5 with TRBJ2-5; 8 nucleotides line up with TRBD1. Trimming cost V 2 bases and J 4 bases; bases outside gene matches: 6. In germline, CDR1 is MNHEY, CDR2 SVGAGI. The CDR3 has 15 amino acids. The CDR3 sequence: CASSYGRGLGETQYF. CDR3 nucleotide sequence: TGTGCCAGCAGTTACGGCAGGGGGCTGGGAGAGACCCAGTACTTC.

J is TRBJ2-3 and V is TRBV9, with D maybe TRBD1 (6 bases). Trimming removed 2 bases from V and 0 bases from J, with 10 bases in between. This CDR3 has 15 amino acids. Germline-derived CDR1 and CDR2 are SGDLS and YYNGEE. CDR3 nucleotides: TGTGCCAGCAGCGTGCAGGGGCGTAGCACAGATACGCAGTATTTT. Its translation: CASSVQGRSTDTQYF.

V gene TRBV7-9 combines with J gene TRBJ1-1; the D gene is possibly TRBD1 (5 bases). Germline CDR1 reads SEHNR; CDR2 reads FQNEAQ (reference sequence). The CDR3 extends over 15 amino acids. The V and J ends lost 0 bases and 0 bases respectively, with 8 bases between them. CDR3 sequence reads: CASSLAGHMNTEAFF. CDR3 nucleotide sequence: TGTGCCAGCAGCTTAGCCGGACACATGAACACTGAAGCTTTCTTT.

In its sample, this clone was seen once. The V and J genes are TRBV4-3 and TRBJ2-2, with 10 bases matching TRBD2. Losses at the gene ends were 5 bases for V and 3 bases for J; bases not matched to a gene: 12. CDR1 is LGHNA, CDR2 YSLEER, per germline. CDR3 length equals 18 residues. CDR3: CASSKRVGLAGDTGELFF. CDR3 nucleotide sequence: TGCGCCAGCAGCAAACGGGTCGGGCTAGCGGGAGACACCGGGGAGCTGTTTTTT.

The gene calls are TRBV9 and TRBJ2-7; 12 bases align to TRBD2. CDR1 and CDR2 from the germline V gene are SGDLS and YYNGEE. Trimming removed 5 bases from V and 2 bases from J; junction bases left unmatched: 2. The CDR3 sequence is 14 residues long. In nucleotides, the CDR3 is TGTGCCAGCAGTCTAGCGGGAGGGCCCTACGAGCAGTACTTC. Its protein product is CASSLAGGPYEQYF.

This clone appeared a single time. The CDR3 region has the DNA TGTGCCAGCAGCTTGAGCACTCGGGACACCGGGGAGCTGTTTTTT. This sequence encodes CASSLSTRDTGELFF. This chain links TRBV5-4 with TRBJ2-2; D remains unclear. Germline V lookup: CDR1 SGHNT, CDR2 YYREEE (reference sequence). The CDR3 covers 15 residues. With 1 base removed from V and 3 bases from J, the gap between germline ends came to 10 bases.